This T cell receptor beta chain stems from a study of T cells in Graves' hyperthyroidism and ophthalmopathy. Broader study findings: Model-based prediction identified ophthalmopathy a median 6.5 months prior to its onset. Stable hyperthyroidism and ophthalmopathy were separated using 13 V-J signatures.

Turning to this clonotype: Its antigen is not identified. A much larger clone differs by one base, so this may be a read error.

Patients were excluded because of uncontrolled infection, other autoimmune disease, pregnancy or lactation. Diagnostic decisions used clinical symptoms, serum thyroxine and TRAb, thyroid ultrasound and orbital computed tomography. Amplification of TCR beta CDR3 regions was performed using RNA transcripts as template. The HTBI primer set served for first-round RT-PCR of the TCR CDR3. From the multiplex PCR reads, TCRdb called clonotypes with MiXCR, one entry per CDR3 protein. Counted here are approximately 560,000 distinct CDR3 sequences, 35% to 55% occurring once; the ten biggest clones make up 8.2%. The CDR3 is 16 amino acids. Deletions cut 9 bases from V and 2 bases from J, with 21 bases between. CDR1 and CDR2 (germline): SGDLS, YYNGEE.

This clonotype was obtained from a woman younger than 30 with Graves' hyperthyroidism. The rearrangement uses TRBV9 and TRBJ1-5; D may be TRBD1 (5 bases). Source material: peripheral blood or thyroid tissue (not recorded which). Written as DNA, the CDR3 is TGTGCCACCCGGGGACCAAGCCTGTGGGGCAATCAGCCCCAGCATTTT. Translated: CATRGPSLWGNQPQHF. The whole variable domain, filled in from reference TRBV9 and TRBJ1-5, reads DSGVTQTPKHLITATGQRVTLRCSPRSGDLSVYWYQQSLDQGLQFLIQYYNGEERAKGNILERFSAQQFPDLHSELNLSSLELGDSALYFCATRGPSLWGNQPQHFGDGTRLSIL.